The rows below give T cell receptor beta chains drawn from one sample of a study of identical twins. TCRdb reprocessed the 5' RACE reads with MiXCR, giving one entry per CDR3 protein. The table has about 660,000 distinct CDR3 sequences, around 8.3% seen once. These data also formed part of another study, on yellow fever vaccine responses in identical twins.

Sample: PBMCs. These receptors all stem from a woman in her late teens or twenties in good health. CDR3s leave out the opening cysteine and the closing phenylalanine or tryptophan. Fields, in order: V gene, CDR3 protein.

v_call: TRBV6-1; cdr3_aa: ASSPGQGEFRNIQY
v_call: TRBV28; cdr3_aa: ASSSPGGGSGELF
v_call: TRBV27; cdr3_aa: ASSSPQRGQETQY
v_call: TRBV6-1; cdr3_aa: ASRPGTSGLEGSTDTQY
v_call: TRBV24-1; cdr3_aa: ATSDHSGMGYNEQF
v_call: TRBV27; cdr3_aa: ASSSPGQGAWEQY
v_call: TRBV6-1; cdr3_aa: ASTWHSGTAYEQY
v_call: TRBV4-3; cdr3_aa: ASSQGGGSRGDTQY
v_call: TRBV20-1; cdr3_aa: SDHGRGVGEQF
v_call: TRBV12-3/TRBV12-4; cdr3_aa: ASSPTGGELF
v_call: TRBV10-3; cdr3_aa: ANGPGAHEQY
v_call: TRBV20-1; cdr3_aa: SAPRTSGGNTGELF
v_call: TRBV12-3/TRBV12-4; cdr3_aa: ASSFPGSGELF
v_call: TRBV11-1; cdr3_aa: ASSLAGASGKGYNEQF
v_call: TRBV12-3/TRBV12-4; cdr3_aa: ASRSRAGGYNEQF
v_call: TRBV24-1; cdr3_aa: ATFTGGCYEQY
v_call: TRBV27; cdr3_aa: ASSQRGRVGYEQY
v_call: TRBV4-1; cdr3_aa: ASSRRLIGDDGYT
v_call: TRBV20-1; cdr3_aa: SARYERDYEQY
v_call: TRBV6-1; cdr3_aa: ASGTDRVYNEQF
v_call: TRBV3-1; cdr3_aa: ASSPTGTGGLKETQY
v_call: TRBV4-2; cdr3_aa: ASSPGASGSPYEQY
v_call: TRBV7-9; cdr3_aa: ASSLLVAVNTEAF
v_call: TRBV7-9; cdr3_aa: ASSSASSGGWYEQY
v_call: TRBV4-3; cdr3_aa: ASSQEPSGASYEQY
v_call: TRBV29-1; cdr3_aa: SVVGRQETQY
v_call: TRBV12-5; cdr3_aa: ASGLIQGAGGTGELF
v_call: TRBV7-3; cdr3_aa: ASSLVGPNADTQY
v_call: TRBV12-3/TRBV12-4; cdr3_aa: ASSNPGTLGETQY
v_call: TRBV18; cdr3_aa: ASSPGGRVGNQPQH
v_call: TRBV29-1; cdr3_aa: SVAWREGYEQY
v_call: TRBV12-3/TRBV12-4; cdr3_aa: ASSPGTSPLGEQF
v_call: TRBV6-2/TRBV6-3; cdr3_aa: ASLTYNEQF
v_call: TRBV6-1; cdr3_aa: ASRPRDRGQVGNQPQH
v_call: TRBV7-9; cdr3_aa: ASSLLGGDINEQF
v_call: TRBV27; cdr3_aa: ASSFMGITGELF
v_call: TRBV27; cdr3_aa: ASSLSAQLSSPLH
v_call: TRBV5-5; cdr3_aa: ASSSQGSSKNIQY
v_call: TRBV12-3/TRBV12-4; cdr3_aa: ASSLSQGVSNQPQH
v_call: TRBV6-2/TRBV6-3; cdr3_aa: ASKKTGQETQY
v_call: TRBV24-1; cdr3_aa: ATSDFGRRSYNEQF
v_call: TRBV7-2; cdr3_aa: ASSLYGTSGRNEQF
v_call: TRBV19; cdr3_aa: ASRWAFRGSYEQY
v_call: TRBV29-1; cdr3_aa: SVEDVLAGTYNEQF
v_call: TRBV24-1; cdr3_aa: ATLPPGLGGGSEQY
v_call: TRBV9; cdr3_aa: ASSVAEETQY
v_call: TRBV6-5; cdr3_aa: ASSYSAGTGELF
v_call: TRBV7-6; cdr3_aa: ASSPTRLRDRGNEQF
v_call: TRBV4-3; cdr3_aa: ASSRGTGGVVHGYT
v_call: TRBV6-5; cdr3_aa: ASSYSIRQGSYT
v_call: TRBV13; cdr3_aa: ASSPSGLAGKTDEQF
v_call: TRBV6-1; cdr3_aa: ASMDGLTGELF
v_call: TRBV12-3/TRBV12-4; cdr3_aa: ASSLRRGGGKLF
v_call: TRBV27; cdr3_aa: ASSLRGAQVETQY
v_call: TRBV29-1; cdr3_aa: SVDPSGSPDTQY